The 7 T cell receptor beta chains reported below all come from one sample, sequenced in a study of blood T cell repertoires in COVID-19. Method: immunoSEQ multiplex PCR; TCRdb's copy keeps in-frame clones and lacks some. The sample has approximately 280,000 clones; 85% to 90% are singletons. The sequencing input was peripheral blood. These receptors all come from a man aged 40-55 years with acute or convalescent COVID-19.

The chain uses TRBV6-6 and TRBJ1-3; D is undetermined. Germline V lookup: CDR1 MNHNY, CDR2 SVGAGI (reference sequence). This CDR3 spans 13 amino acids. The germline V and J ends were trimmed by 2 bases and 8 bases, with 10 bases remaining between them. As DNA, the CDR3 is TGTGCCAGCAGTTACGTCCCTCCGGACACCATATATTTT. Translated: CASSYVPPDTIYF.

This chain connects TRBV27 to TRBJ1-2, with D possibly being TRBD1 (5 bases). The CDR3 totals 17 residues. Germline CDR1 MNHEY, CDR2 SMNVEV (reference sequence). V was clipped by 5 bases and J by 7 bases, with 26 bases between them. CDR3 sequence reads: CASSPLDSGLTKIGYTF. CDR3 nucleotide sequence: TGTGCCAGCAGTCCCCTCGACAGCGGGCTAACGAAAATTGGCTACACCTTC.

For this clone: One junction end disagrees with the germline gene, perhaps due to a read error. This chain connects TRBV5-1 to TRBJ1-1, with D possibly matching TRBD1 (5 bases). CDR1 SGHRS and CDR2 YFSETQ come from the germline V gene. The CDR3 has 14 amino acids. The CDR3 reads CASSHQGGNAEAFF. CDR3 DNA sequence: TGCGCCAGCAGCCACCAGGGCGGGAACGCTGAAGCTTTCTTT.

This clone has a single count. V is TRBV6-2 or TRBV6-3 and J is TRBJ1-3; a possible D gene is TRBD1 (6 bases). The CDR3 has 17 amino acids. In germline, CDR1 is MNHEY, CDR2 SVGEGT. V lost 2 bases and J 0 bases, leaving 14 bases between the germline ends. The DNA of the CDR3 is TGTGCCAGCAGTTACGCTACCCGGACAGTCTCTGGAAACACCATATATTTT. This encodes CASSYATRTVSGNTIYF.

CDR3 protein: CASSLVQGNSPLHF. In nucleotides, the CDR3 is TGTGCCAGCAGCTTGGTCCAGGGCAATTCACCCCTCCACTTT. The chain links TRBV5-6 to TRBJ1-6; D may be TRBD1 (5 bases). V lost 0 bases and J lost 7, with 8 bases in between. Germline V lookup: CDR1 SGHDT, CDR2 YYEEEE. The CDR3 runs to 14 residues.

The rearrangement uses TRBV10-3 and TRBJ1-3; D is unresolved. This CDR3 has 14 amino acids. CDR1 ENHRY and CDR2 SYGVKD come from the germline V gene. V was cut by 3 bases and J by 3 bases, with 9 bases left in between. Here the CDR3 DNA reads TGTGCCATCAGTGAAAGACTGAGTGGAAACACCATATATTTT. Amino acids: CAISERLSGNTIYF.

This clone turned up a few times. The V and J genes are TRBV11-2 and TRBJ2-1; 9 bases agree with TRBD1. The V and J ends lost 5 bases and 7 bases, in that order; junction bases with no gene match: 9. The germline V gene has CDR1 SGHAT and CDR2 FQNNGV. This CDR3 is 15 amino acids long. CDR3: CASSLGTGWGNEQFF. The CDR3 DNA follows: TGTGCCAGCAGCCTAGGGACAGGGTGGGGGAATGAGCAGTTCTTC.